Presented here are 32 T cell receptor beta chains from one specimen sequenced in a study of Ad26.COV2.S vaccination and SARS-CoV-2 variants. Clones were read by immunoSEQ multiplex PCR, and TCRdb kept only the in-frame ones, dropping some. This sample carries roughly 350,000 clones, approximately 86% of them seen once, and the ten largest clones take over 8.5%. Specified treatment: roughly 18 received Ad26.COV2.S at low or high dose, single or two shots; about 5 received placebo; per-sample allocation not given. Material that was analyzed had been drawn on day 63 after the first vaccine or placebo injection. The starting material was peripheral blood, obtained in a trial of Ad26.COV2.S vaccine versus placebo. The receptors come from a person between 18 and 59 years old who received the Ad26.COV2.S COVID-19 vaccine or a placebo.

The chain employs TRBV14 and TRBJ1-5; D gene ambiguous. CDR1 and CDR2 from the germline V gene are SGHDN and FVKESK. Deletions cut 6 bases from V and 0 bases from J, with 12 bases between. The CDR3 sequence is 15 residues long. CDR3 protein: CASSHRVISNQPQHF. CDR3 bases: TGTGCCAGCAGTCATAGGGTTATTAGCAATCAGCCCCAGCATTTT.

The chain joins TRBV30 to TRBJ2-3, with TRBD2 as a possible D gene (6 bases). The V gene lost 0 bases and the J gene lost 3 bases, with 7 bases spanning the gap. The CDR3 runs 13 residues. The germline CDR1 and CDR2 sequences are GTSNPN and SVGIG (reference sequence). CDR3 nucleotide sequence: TGTGCCTGGAGTGTCGGGGGAACAGATACGCAGTATTTT. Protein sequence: CAWSVGGTDTQYF.

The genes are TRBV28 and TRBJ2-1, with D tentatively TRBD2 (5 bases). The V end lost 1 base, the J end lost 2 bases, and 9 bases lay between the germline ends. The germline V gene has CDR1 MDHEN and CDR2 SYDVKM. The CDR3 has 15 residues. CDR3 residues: CASSLFSGPYNEQFF. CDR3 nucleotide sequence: TGTGCCAGCAGTTTATTCAGCGGTCCCTACAATGAGCAGTTCTTC. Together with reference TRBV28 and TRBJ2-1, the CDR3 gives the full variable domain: DVKVTQSSRYLVKRTGEKVFLECVQDMDHENMFWYRQDPGLGLRLIYFSYDVKMKEKGDIPEGYSVSREKKERFSLILESASTNQTSMYLCASSLFSGPYNEQFFGPGTRLTVL.

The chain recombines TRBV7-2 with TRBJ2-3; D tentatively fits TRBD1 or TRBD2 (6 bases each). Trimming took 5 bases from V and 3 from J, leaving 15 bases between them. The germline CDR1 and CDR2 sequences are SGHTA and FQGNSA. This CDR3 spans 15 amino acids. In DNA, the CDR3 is TGTGCCAGCAGCCAATGGAGGGGGATTACAGATACGCAGTATTTT. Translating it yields CASSQWRGITDTQYF.

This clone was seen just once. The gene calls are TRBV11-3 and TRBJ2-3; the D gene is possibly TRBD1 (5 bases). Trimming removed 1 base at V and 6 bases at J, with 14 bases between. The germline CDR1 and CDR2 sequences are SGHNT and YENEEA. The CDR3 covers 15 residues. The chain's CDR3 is CASSLGTSLGDTQYF. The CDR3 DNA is TGTGCCAGCAGCTTAGGGACATCCCTGGGCGATACGCAGTATTTT.

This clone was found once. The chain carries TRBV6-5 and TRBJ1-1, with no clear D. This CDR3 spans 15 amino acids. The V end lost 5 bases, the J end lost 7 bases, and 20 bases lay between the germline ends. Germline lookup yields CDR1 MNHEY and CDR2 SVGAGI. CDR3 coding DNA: TGTGCCAGCAGTAAACCGATCAACAGCGTTTATGAAGCTTTCTTT. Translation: CASSKPINSVYEAFF.

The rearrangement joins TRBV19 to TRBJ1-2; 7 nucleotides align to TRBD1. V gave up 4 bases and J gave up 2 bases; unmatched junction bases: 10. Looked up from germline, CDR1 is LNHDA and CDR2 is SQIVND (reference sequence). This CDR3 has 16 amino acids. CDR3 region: CASSTGTALPNYGYTF. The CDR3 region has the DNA TGTGCCAGTAGTACCGGGACAGCCCTACCCAACTATGGCTACACCTTC.

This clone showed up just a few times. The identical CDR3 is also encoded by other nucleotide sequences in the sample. In DNA, the CDR3 is TGTGCCAGCAGTTCCGGACAGGGCTATGGCTACACCTTC. Its translation is CASSSGQGYGYTF. This chain uses TRBV28 with TRBJ1-2; 8 bases fit TRBD1. The CDR3 contains 13 residues. CDR1 is MDHEN, CDR2 SYDVKM, per germline. V was clipped by 4 bases and J by 4 bases; unmatched bases: 2.

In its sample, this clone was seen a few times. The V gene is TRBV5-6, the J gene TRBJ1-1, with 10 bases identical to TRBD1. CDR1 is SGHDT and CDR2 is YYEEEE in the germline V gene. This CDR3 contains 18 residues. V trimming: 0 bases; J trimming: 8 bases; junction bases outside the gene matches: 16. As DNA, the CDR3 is TGTGCCAGCAGCTTGGTGGGAGGATCGGACAGGGGGTTGGAGGAAGCTTTCTTT. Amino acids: CASSLVGGSDRGLEEAFF.

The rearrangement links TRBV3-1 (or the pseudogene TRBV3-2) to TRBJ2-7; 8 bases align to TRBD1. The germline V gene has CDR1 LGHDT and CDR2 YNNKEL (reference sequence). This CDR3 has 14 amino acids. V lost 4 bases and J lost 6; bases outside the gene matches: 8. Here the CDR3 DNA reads TGTGCCAGCAGCCCGACAGGGGCCGGGGTCGAGCAGTACTTC. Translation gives CASSPTGAGVEQYF.

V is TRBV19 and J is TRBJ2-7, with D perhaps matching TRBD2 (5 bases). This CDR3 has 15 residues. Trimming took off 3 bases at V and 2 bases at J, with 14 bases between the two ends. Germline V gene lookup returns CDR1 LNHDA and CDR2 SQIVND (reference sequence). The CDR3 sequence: CASSIDYFTAYEQYF. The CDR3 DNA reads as TGTGCCAGTAGTATTGACTATTTTACGGCCTACGAGCAGTACTTC.

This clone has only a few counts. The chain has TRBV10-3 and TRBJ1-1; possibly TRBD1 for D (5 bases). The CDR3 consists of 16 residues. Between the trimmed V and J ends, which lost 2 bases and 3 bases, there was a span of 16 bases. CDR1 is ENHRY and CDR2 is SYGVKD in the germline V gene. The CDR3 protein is CAISEGGIRADTEAFF. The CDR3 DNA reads TGTGCCATCAGTGAGGGGGGAATCCGGGCCGACACTGAAGCTTTCTTT.

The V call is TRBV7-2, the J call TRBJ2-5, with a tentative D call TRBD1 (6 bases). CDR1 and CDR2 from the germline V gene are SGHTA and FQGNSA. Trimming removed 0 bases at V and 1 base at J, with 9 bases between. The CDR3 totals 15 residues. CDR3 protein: CASSLAKGVQETQYF. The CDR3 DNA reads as TGTGCCAGCAGCTTAGCTAAGGGGGTCCAAGAGACCCAGTACTTC.

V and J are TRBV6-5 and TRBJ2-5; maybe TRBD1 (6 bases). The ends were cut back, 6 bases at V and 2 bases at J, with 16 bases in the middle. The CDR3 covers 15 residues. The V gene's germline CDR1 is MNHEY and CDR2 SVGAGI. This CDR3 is CASRLTGLAQETQYF. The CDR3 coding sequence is TGTGCCAGCAGACTGACAGGCCTAGCACAAGAGACCCAGTACTTC.

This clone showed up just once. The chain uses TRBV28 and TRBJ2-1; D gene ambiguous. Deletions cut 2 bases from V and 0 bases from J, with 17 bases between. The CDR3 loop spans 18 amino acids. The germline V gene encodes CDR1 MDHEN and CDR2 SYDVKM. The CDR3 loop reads CASSLPDDVESSYNEQFF. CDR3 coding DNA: TGTGCCAGCAGTTTACCCGACGATGTTGAAAGCTCCTACAATGAGCAGTTCTTC.

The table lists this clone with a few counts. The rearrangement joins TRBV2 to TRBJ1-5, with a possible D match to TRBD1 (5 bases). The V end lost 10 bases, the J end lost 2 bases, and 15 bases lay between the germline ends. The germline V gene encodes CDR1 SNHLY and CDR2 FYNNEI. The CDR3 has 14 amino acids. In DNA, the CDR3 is TGTGCCACCTCCGGGGGAGTCGGCAATCAGCCCCAGCATTTT. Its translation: CATSGGVGNQPQHF.

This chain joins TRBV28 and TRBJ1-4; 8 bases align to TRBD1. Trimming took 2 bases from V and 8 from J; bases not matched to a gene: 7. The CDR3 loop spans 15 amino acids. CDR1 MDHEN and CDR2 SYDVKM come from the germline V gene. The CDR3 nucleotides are TGTGCCAGCAGTTTAAGTGGGACAGGTTACGAAAAACTGTTTTTT. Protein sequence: CASSLSGTGYEKLFF.

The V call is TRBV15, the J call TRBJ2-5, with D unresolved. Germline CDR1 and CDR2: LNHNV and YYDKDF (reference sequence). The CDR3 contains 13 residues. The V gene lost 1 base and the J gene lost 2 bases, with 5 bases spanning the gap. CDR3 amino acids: CATSRGRQETQYF. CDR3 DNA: TGTGCCACCAGCAGAGGGAGACAAGAGACCCAGTACTTC.

Here the CDR3 reads CASSSQATGYEQYF. The CDR3 coding sequence is TGTGCCAGCAGTTCGCAGGCGACGGGCTACGAGCAGTACTTC. The rearrangement uses TRBV28 and TRBJ2-7; D gene unclear. Deletions cut 4 bases from V and 3 bases from J, with 13 bases between. The CDR3 runs 14 residues. Germline V gene data show CDR1 as MDHEN and CDR2 as SYDVKM.

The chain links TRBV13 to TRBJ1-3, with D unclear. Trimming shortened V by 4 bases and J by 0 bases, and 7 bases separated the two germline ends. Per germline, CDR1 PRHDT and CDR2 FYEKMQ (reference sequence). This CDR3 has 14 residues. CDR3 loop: CASSYTSSGNTIYF. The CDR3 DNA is TGTGCCAGCAGCTACACGAGCTCTGGAAACACCATATATTTT.

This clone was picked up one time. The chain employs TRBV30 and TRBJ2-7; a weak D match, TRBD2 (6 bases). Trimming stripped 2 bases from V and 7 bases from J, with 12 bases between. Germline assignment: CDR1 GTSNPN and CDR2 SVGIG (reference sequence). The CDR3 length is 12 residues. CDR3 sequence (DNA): TGTGCCTGGAGTCGGGGGTCGGGGGAGCAGTACTTC. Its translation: CAWSRGSGEQYF. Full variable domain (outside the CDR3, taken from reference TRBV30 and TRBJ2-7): SQTIHQWPATLVQPVGSPLSLECTVEGTSNPNLYWYRQAAGRGLQLLFYSVGIGQISSEVPQNLSASRPQDRQFILSSKKLLLSDSGFYLCAWSRGSGEQYFGPGTRLTVT.

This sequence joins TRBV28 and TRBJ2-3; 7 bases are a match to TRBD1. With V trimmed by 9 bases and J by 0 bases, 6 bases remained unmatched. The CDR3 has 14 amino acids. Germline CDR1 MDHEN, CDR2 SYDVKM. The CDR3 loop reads CARRRDRSTDTQYF. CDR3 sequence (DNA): TGTGCCAGGCGCCGGGACAGAAGCACAGATACGCAGTATTTT. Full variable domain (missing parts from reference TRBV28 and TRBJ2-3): DVKVTQSSRYLVKRTGEKVFLECVQDMDHENMFWYRQDPGLGLRLIYFSYDVKMKEKGDIPEGYSVSREKKERFSLILESASTNQTSMYLCARRRDRSTDTQYFGPGTRLTVL.

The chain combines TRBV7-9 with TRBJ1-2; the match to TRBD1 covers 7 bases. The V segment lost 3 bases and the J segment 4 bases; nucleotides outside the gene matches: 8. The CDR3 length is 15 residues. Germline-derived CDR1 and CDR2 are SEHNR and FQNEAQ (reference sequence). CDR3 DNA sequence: TGTGCCAGCAGCTTCACATCCGGGACAGTCTATGGCTACACCTTC. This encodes CASSFTSGTVYGYTF.

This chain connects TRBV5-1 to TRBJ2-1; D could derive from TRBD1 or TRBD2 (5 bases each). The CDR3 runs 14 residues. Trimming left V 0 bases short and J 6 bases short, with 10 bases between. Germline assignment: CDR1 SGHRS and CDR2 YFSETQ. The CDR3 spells CASSLGGPGNEQFF. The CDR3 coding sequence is TGCGCCAGCAGCTTGGGGGGACCAGGCAATGAGCAGTTCTTC. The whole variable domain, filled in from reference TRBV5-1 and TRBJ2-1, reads KAGVTQTPRYLIKTRGQQVTLSCSPISGHRSVSWYQQTPGQGLQFLFEYFSETQRNKGNFPGRFSGRQFSNSRSEMNVSTLELGDSALYLCASSLGGPGNEQFFGPGTRLTVL.

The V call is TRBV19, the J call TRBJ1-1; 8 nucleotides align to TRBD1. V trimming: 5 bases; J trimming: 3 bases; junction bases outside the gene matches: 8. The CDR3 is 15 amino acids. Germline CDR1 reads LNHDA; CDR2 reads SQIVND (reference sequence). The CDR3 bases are TGTGCCAGTAGTGGCGACGGCAGGGGGCACACTGAAGCTTTCTTT. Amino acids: CASSGDGRGHTEAFF.

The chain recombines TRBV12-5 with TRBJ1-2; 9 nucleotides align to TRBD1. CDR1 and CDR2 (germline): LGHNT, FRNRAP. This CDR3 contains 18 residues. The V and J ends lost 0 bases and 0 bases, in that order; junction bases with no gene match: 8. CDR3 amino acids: CASGLVIGTGPPNYGYTF. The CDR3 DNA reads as TGTGCTAGTGGTTTGGTAATCGGGACAGGGCCACCTAACTATGGCTACACCTTC.

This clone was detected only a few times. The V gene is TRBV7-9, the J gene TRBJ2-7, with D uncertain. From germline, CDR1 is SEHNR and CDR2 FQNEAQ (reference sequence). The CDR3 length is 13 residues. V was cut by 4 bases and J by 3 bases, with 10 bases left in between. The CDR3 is CASSSGPDYEQYF. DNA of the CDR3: TGTGCCAGCAGCTCTGGACCGGACTACGAGCAGTACTTC.

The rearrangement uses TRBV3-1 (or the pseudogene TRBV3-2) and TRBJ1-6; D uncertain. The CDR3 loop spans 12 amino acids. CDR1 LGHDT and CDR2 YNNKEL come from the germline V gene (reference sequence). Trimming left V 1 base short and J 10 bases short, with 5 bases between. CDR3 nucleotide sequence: TGTGCCAGCAGCCAAGGGCGCTCACCCCTCCACTTT. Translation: CASSQGRSPLHF.

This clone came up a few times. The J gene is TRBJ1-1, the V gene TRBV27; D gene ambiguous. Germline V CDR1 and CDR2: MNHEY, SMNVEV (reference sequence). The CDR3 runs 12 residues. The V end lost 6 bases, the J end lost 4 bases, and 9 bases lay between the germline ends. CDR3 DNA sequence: TGTGCCAGCAGGCAGTATGGCACTGAAGCTTTCTTT. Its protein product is CASRQYGTEAFF.

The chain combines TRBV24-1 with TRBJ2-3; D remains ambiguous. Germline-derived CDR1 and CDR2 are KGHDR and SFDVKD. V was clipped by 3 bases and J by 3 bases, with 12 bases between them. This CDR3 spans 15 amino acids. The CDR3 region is CATSDTVAYTDTQYF. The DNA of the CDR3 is TGTGCCACCAGTGATACGGTCGCATATACAGATACGCAGTATTTT.

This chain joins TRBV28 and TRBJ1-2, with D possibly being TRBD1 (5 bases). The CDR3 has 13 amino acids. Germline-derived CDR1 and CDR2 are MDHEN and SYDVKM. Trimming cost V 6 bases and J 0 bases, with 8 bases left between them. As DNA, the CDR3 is TGTGCCAGCAGCCGGGGCTCTAACTATGGCTACACCTTC. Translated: CASSRGSNYGYTF.

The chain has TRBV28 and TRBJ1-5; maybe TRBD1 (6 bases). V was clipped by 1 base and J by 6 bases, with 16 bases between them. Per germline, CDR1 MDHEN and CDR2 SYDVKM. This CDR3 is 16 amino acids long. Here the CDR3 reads CASSLLGRGSGQPQHF. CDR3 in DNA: TGTGCCAGCAGTTTATTGGGCAGGGGAAGTGGTCAGCCCCAGCATTTT.